These 23 T cell receptor beta chains were sequenced from one sample in a study of blood T cell repertoires in COVID-19. Produced via immunoSEQ multiplex PCR; TCRdb's table is partial and in-frame only. The table shows 250,000 to 350,000 clones, with roughly 88% occurring only once. Sequenced input: peripheral blood. These receptors all come from a human donor with COVID-19, enrolled during active disease. The donor label of this sample is uncertain.

The chain has TRBV19 and TRBJ2-3; maybe TRBD2 (6 bases). This CDR3 is built from 14 residues. Looked up from germline, CDR1 is LNHDA and CDR2 is SQIVND (reference sequence). The germline V and J ends were trimmed by 0 bases and 10 bases, with 14 bases remaining between them. The CDR3 region is CASSIDTGSGAQYF. Here the CDR3 DNA reads TGTGCCAGTAGTATAGATACGGGGTCGGGAGCGCAGTATTTT.

This chain uses TRBV5-1 with TRBJ2-1; 10 nucleotides agree with TRBD2. This CDR3 spans 18 amino acids. The germline V gene encodes CDR1 SGHRS and CDR2 YFSETQ. V shed 0 bases, J shed 0 bases, and the junction held 6 bases outside the gene matches. The CDR3 here is CASSLDGTSVSSYNEQFF. The DNA for the CDR3 is TGCGCCAGCAGCTTGGATGGGACTAGCGTTAGCTCCTACAATGAGCAGTTCTTC.

The chain recombines TRBV7-3 with TRBJ2-7; 10 positions match TRBD1. V gave up 5 bases and J gave up 3 bases; unmatched junction bases: 7. Germline V gives CDR1 SGHTA, CDR2 FQGTGA. CDR3 length equals 15 residues. CDR3 loop: CASSDTGTGDYEQYF. CDR3 bases: TGTGCCAGCAGCGATACCGGGACAGGGGACTACGAGCAGTACTTC.

J is TRBJ1-5 and V is TRBV19; 8 nucleotides agree with TRBD1. Germline-derived CDR1 and CDR2 are LNHDA and SQIVND (reference sequence). The CDR3 contains 17 residues. J gave up 0 bases and V 6 bases, and 10 bases lay outside the gene matches. DNA of the CDR3: TGTGCCAGTAGCTGGACAGGGCCGGGGGTTAGCAATCAGCCCCAGCATTTT. Its translation: CASSWTGPGVSNQPQHF.

There are a few counts of this clone. The V and J genes are TRBV9 and TRBJ2-1; no clear D. From germline, CDR1 is SGDLS and CDR2 YYNGEE. The CDR3 length is 16 residues. V lost 4 bases and J 2 bases, leaving 16 bases between the germline ends. The CDR3, as DNA: TGTGCCAGCAGCCCCACGATCGTCCGGGCCTACAATGAGCAGTTCTTC. It encodes CASSPTIVRAYNEQFF.

The chain joins TRBV29-1 to TRBJ2-1; no definite D call. Trimming shortened V by 4 bases and J by 5 bases, and 6 bases separated the two germline ends. This CDR3 has 11 residues. Germline CDR1 is SQVTM and CDR2 is ANQGSEA. This CDR3 reads CSVGRDNEQFF. The CDR3 coding sequence is TGCAGCGTTGGCCGAGACAATGAGCAGTTCTTC.

This clone came up a few times. Additional DNA sequences in this sample encode the identical CDR3. The genes are TRBV7-3 and TRBJ1-3; no definite D call. The germline V gene has CDR1 SGHTA and CDR2 FQGTGA. The CDR3 runs 14 residues. V was cut by 0 bases and J by 0 bases, with 3 bases left in between. CDR3 DNA sequence: TGTGCCAGCAGCTTAACTAACTCTGGAAACACCATATATTTT. It is translated as CASSLTNSGNTIYF.

This rearrangement joins TRBV3-1 (or the pseudogene TRBV3-2) to TRBJ1-1; TRBD1 matches at 10 bases. The CDR3 covers 15 residues. With 4 bases clipped from V and 6 bases from J, the junction kept 8 bases outside the gene matches. In germline, CDR1 is LGHDT, CDR2 YNNKEL (reference sequence). This CDR3 reads CASSLEGQGSSEAFF. The CDR3 nucleotides read TGTGCCAGCAGCCTTGAGGGACAGGGGAGTTCTGAAGCTTTCTTT.

This clone was seen once. V gene TRBV5-1 combines with J gene TRBJ2-2; 10 bases map to TRBD2. Per the germline V gene, CDR1 is SGHRS and CDR2 is YFSETQ. This CDR3 is built from 19 residues. After removal of 4 bases from V and 6 bases from J, the junction contained 18 bases not matched to a gene. CDR3 sequence reads: CASSQAPGLASSGAGELFF. The CDR3 DNA reads as TGCGCCAGCAGCCAAGCACCGGGACTAGCGTCAAGTGGGGCCGGGGAGCTGTTTTTT.

The chain uses TRBV11-3 and TRBJ2-7; the D gene is possibly TRBD2 (5 bases). This CDR3 spans 12 amino acids. The germline V and J ends were trimmed by 3 bases and 6 bases, with 9 bases remaining between them. Germline loops: CDR1 SGHNT, CDR2 YENEEA. The CDR3 reads CASSFLGGEQYF. CDR3 DNA sequence: TGTGCCAGCAGCTTCCTAGGAGGCGAGCAGTACTTC.

The chain has TRBV3-1 (or the pseudogene TRBV3-2) and TRBJ1-1; D is unresolved. Trimming removed 0 bases from V and 5 bases from J, with 13 bases in between. The CDR3 has 15 amino acids. Germline CDR1 LGHDT, CDR2 YNNKEL (reference sequence). This CDR3 reads CASSQDTRERTEAFF. The DNA for the CDR3 is TGTGCCAGCAGCCAAGATACAAGAGAGCGGACTGAAGCTTTCTTT.

This chain joins TRBV5-4 and TRBJ2-5; perhaps TRBD2 as D (5 bases). With 4 bases removed from V and 1 base from J, the gap between germline ends came to 17 bases. Germline-derived CDR1 and CDR2 are SGHNT and YYREEE (reference sequence). The CDR3 sequence is 16 residues long. CDR3 in amino acids: CASSTGGSGLQETQYF. As DNA, the CDR3 is TGTGCCAGCAGCACCGGCGGAAGCGGACTCCAAGAGACCCAGTACTTC.

The chain links TRBV28 to TRBJ2-1, with a tentative D call TRBD1 (6 bases). The CDR3 covers 15 residues. The germline V and J ends were trimmed by 3 bases and 7 bases, with 16 bases remaining between them. Germline V gene sequence: CDR1 MDHEN, CDR2 SYDVKM. In DNA, the CDR3 is TGTGCCAGCAGTTTCATCGGAGCTCAGGGGAATGAGCAGTTCTTC. Translation: CASSFIGAQGNEQFF.

This sequence joins TRBV4-1 and TRBJ1-2; D remains ambiguous. The CDR3 covers 14 residues. V was cut by 5 bases and J by 6 bases, with 16 bases left in between. CDR1 and CDR2 (germline): MGHRA, YSYEKL. The chain's CDR3 is CASSFQADKDGYTF. In DNA, the CDR3 is TGCGCCAGCAGCTTTCAGGCCGACAAAGATGGCTACACCTTC.

Only one count was recorded for this clone. V and J are TRBV7-2 and TRBJ2-1; 10 bases match TRBD2. Germline CDR1 reads SGHTA; CDR2 reads FQGNSA. The CDR3 extends over 14 amino acids. The V gene end was trimmed by 5 bases and the J gene end by 7 bases; junction bases not matched to a gene: 5. The CDR3, as DNA: TGTGCCAGCAGCCTTAGCGGGAGGCAGAATGAGCAGTTCTTC. This sequence encodes CASSLSGRQNEQFF.

The chain recombines TRBV10-2 with TRBJ1-1, with 9 bases lining up with TRBD1. Trimming at V came to 2 bases and at J to 6 bases, leaving 4 bases not matched to a gene. There are 14 residues in the CDR3. Germline CDR1 is WSHSY and CDR2 is SAAADI. The chain's CDR3 is CASSEGRDRAEAFF. In DNA form, the CDR3 reads TGCGCCAGCAGTGAGGGGAGGGACAGGGCTGAAGCTTTCTTT.

This chain joins TRBV19 and TRBJ2-1; TRBD2 aligns across 7 bases. Trimming took 8 bases from V and 4 from J; bases not matched to a gene: 20. The CDR3 runs to 18 residues. Germline V gene lookup returns CDR1 LNHDA and CDR2 SQIVND (reference sequence). The CDR3 protein is CASCSTPGGSVGYNEQFF. In DNA form, the CDR3 reads TGTGCCAGTTGTTCCACCCCGGGCGGGAGCGTGGGTTACAATGAGCAGTTCTTC.

J is TRBJ1-2 and V is TRBV3-1 (or the pseudogene TRBV3-2); D perhaps matches TRBD1 (6 bases). CDR3 length equals 15 residues. The germline V gene has CDR1 LGHDT and CDR2 YNNKEL (reference sequence). Deletions cut 0 bases from V and 9 bases from J, with 17 bases between. The CDR3 sequence: CASSQDLIQGKSYTF. CDR3 bases: TGTGCCAGCAGCCAAGATCTGATACAGGGTAAGAGCTACACCTTC.

The chain combines TRBV6-4 with TRBJ2-3; TRBD2 might be the D (5 bases). V lost 3 bases and J 6 bases, leaving 10 bases between the germline ends. Germline loops: CDR1 MRHNA, CDR2 SNTAGT. This CDR3 has 13 amino acids. The CDR3 is CASSENREDTQYF. The CDR3 region has the DNA TGTGCCAGCAGTGAAAATAGGGAGGATACGCAGTATTTT.

J is TRBJ2-7 and V is TRBV3-1 (or the pseudogene TRBV3-2); TRBD2 matches 10 bases. Losses at the gene ends were 7 bases for V and 4 bases for J; bases not matched to a gene: 16. Germline V gene data show CDR1 as LGHDT and CDR2 as YNNKEL (reference sequence). This CDR3 spans 17 amino acids. The CDR3 sequence is CASTHQLLAGDRYEQYF. In DNA form, the CDR3 reads TGTGCCAGCACCCATCAACTCCTAGCGGGAGACCGTTACGAGCAGTACTTC.

This rearrangement joins TRBV9 to TRBJ2-2; perhaps TRBD1 as D (5 bases). The CDR3 has 15 residues. Between the trimmed V and J ends, which lost 4 bases and 3 bases, there was a span of 13 bases. Germline V gene sequence: CDR1 SGDLS, CDR2 YYNGEE. Written as DNA, the CDR3 is TGTGCCAGCAGCCTAAGGGGCGCGGACACCGGGGAGCTGTTTTTT. Translated: CASSLRGADTGELFF.

This chain links TRBV7-2 with TRBJ2-1; 9 positions agree with TRBD2. Per germline, CDR1 SGHTA and CDR2 FQGNSA. Unmatched junction bases numbered 7, after V lost 5 bases and J lost 5 bases. This CDR3 is built from 15 residues. DNA of the CDR3: TGTGCCAGCAGCGAAGGGCTAGCGGGGAACAATGAGCAGTTCTTC. Translated, it gives CASSEGLAGNNEQFF.

This clone came up once. The J gene is TRBJ1-1, the V gene TRBV2; possibly TRBD1 for D (5 bases). Germline V lookup: CDR1 SNHLY, CDR2 FYNNEI. The CDR3 runs 15 residues. Trimming cost V 7 bases and J 1 base, with 16 bases left between them. CDR3 sequence reads: CASTTGGAANTEAFF. CDR3 DNA: TGTGCCAGCACGACCGGAGGGGCGGCGAACACTGAAGCTTTCTTT.